What follows is one T cell receptor beta chain and its context. The antigen remains undetermined. The treatment denotes: roughly 10-day PBMC culture with coronavirus spike peptide pools or control peptides (ViraFEST assay). It was after 10 days of culture that CD4+ T cells were isolated by negative selection. The source of the sample is a study of vaccination and CD4 T cells after COVID-19. Researchers used the Oncomine TCR Beta short-read assay to sequence DNA from cultured CD4+ T cells. TCRdb processed the PCR reads anew with MiXCR; each CDR3 protein has one entry. The repertoire consists of about 10,000 distinct CDR3 sequences, with 28% occurring once and the leading ten covering about 15%. This material consisted of CD4+ T cells from blood, cultured in vitro, taken after SARS-CoV-2 vaccination. The sequence came from a human donor who had recovered from COVID-19.

The CDR3 DNA is TGTGCCAGTAGTCCCTCCTTTGCAGGGGGCAATGAGCAGTTCTTC. Its protein is CASSPSFAGGNEQFF. V usage is TRBV19 and J usage is TRBJ2-1, with 7 bases identical to TRBD1. This CDR3 contains 15 residues. Trimming removed 5 bases from V and 6 bases from J; junction bases left unmatched: 10. Germline CDR1 is LNHDA and CDR2 is SQIVND (reference sequence).